This T cell receptor beta chain was observed in a study of CXCR3-negative and CXCR3-positive naive CD8 T cells. Study-level results: In CXCR3-positive naive cells, the TRB CDR3s were more hydrophobic than in CXCR3-negative naive cells. Both naive subsets showed comparably high diversity, and memory CD8+ cells showed much lower diversity.

To note about this clonotype: The antigen remains undetermined.

Naive cells were sorted as CD45RO-, CCR7+, CD27+ and CD95-. CDR3 length: 14 amino acids. From germline, CDR1 is SEHNR and CDR2 FQNEAQ (reference sequence). Carrying UMI labels, the TRB cDNA libraries were prepared through 5' RACE. TCRdb reprocessed the 5' RACE reads; each CDR3 protein has one entry and no DNA is given. The sample holds around 160,000 distinct CDR3 sequences. The sequenced sample was naive CXCR3+ CD8+ T cells from blood. Noted subset: CD45RO-CCR7+CD27+CD95- naive CD8+ T cells expressing CXCR3 (TNR3+). This receptor was obtained from a human donor in good health. Some clones in this sample may be carry-over from other donors' samples. The chain combines TRBV7-9 with TRBJ2-1; TCRdb selects TRBD2, and the lack of DNA leaves this call unchecked. The CDR3 region is CASSSRDKPQGQFF.